The clone carrying this TCR beta chain was observed many times. As yet, its antigen is unknown. The data originate from a study of spatial heterogeneity in lung cancer. The study, taken as a whole, reports: At tumor resection, ubiquitous expanded TCRs were detected in blood more often than later.

TCR cDNA molecules each carried a unique molecular identifier. TCRdb recomputed calls from the 5' RACE reads with MiXCR, one row per CDR3 protein. The sample contains roughly 100,000 distinct CDR3 sequences, 7% to 9% of which appear only once. This CDR3 has 17 residues. Unmatched junction bases numbered 9, after V lost 1 base and J lost 4 bases. Germline lookup yields CDR1 MGHRA and CDR2 YSYEKL. Time point in this sample: sample taken at primary tumor resection. Tumor, nontumor lung or frozen PBMC supplied whole RNA, sequenced without sorting. This specimen consisted of PBMCs, obtained at surgery. This receptor was taken from a male donor with early-stage non-small cell lung cancer. The chain joins TRBV4-1 to TRBJ2-2; 7 bases align to TRBD1. The DNA for the CDR3 is TGCGCCAGCAGCCAAGTCCCTACAGGGGTGGGCACCGGGGAGCTGTTTTTT. Encoded protein: CASSQVPTGVGTGELFF.